Presented here are 15 T cell receptor beta chains from one specimen sequenced in a study of T cells in Graves' hyperthyroidism and ophthalmopathy. Amplified regions were TCR beta CDR3 sequences from RNA transcripts. A first-round RT-PCR of the TCR CDR3 used the HTBI primer set. A single record per CDR3 protein comes from TCRdb applying MiXCR to the multiplex PCR reads. The sample shows about 400,000 distinct CDR3 sequences, around 14% of them seen only once. Input material: blood. The receptors shown here come from a woman aged 30 to 39 with Graves' hyperthyroidism.

The chain employs TRBV28 and TRBJ1-3; D perhaps matches TRBD1 (5 bases). In germline, CDR1 is MDHEN, CDR2 SYDVKM. This CDR3 comprises 15 residues. Trimming cost V 2 bases and J 8 bases, with 16 bases left between them. CDR3 protein: CASSLAGPGKDTIYF. For the CDR3, the DNA is TGTGCCAGCAGTTTAGCGGGGCCAGGGAAAGACACCATATATTTT. Together with reference TRBV28 and TRBJ1-3, the CDR3 gives the full variable domain: DVKVTQSSRYLVKRTGEKVFLECVQDMDHENMFWYRQDPGLGLRLIYFSYDVKMKEKGDIPEGYSVSREKKERFSLILESASTNQTSMYLCASSLAGPGKDTIYFGEGSWLTVV.

The rearrangement uses TRBV5-1 and TRBJ2-3; TRBD2 matches 9 bases. The CDR3 is 16 amino acids. V dropped 0 bases and J dropped 2; count of bases not matched to a gene: 4. Germline V lookup: CDR1 SGHRS, CDR2 YFSETQ. This chain's CDR3 is CASSLEVAGATDTQYF. The CDR3 region has the DNA TGCGCCAGCAGCTTGGAGGTAGCGGGAGCCACAGATACGCAGTATTTT.

The genes are TRBV7-3 and TRBJ2-3; D gene uncertain. The germline CDR1 and CDR2 sequences are SGHTA and FQGTGA. The CDR3 has 11 amino acids. The V gene lost 8 bases and the J gene lost 5 bases, with 8 bases spanning the gap. This CDR3 is CASGDLDTQYF. CDR3 DNA sequence: TGTGCCAGCGGAGACTTAGATACGCAGTATTTT.

This clonotype was seen repeatedly, ten times or more. The chain joins TRBV20-1 to TRBJ2-7; D possibly uses TRBD1 or TRBD2 (5 bases each). Germline V gene lookup returns CDR1 DFQATT and CDR2 SNEGSKA (reference sequence). V lost 5 bases and J lost 4, with 15 bases in between. The CDR3 is 13 amino acids. CDR3 in amino acids: CSAAGTERYEQYF. CDR3 nucleotides: TGCAGTGCTGCCGGGACGGAACGATACGAGCAGTACTTC.

The V call is TRBV7-2, the J call TRBJ2-1, with D possibly TRBD2 on 5 matching bases. CDR1 SGHTA and CDR2 FQGNSA come from the germline V gene. V lost 1 base to trimming and J lost 7 bases, with 11 bases between them. This CDR3 spans 14 amino acids. The CDR3 region is CASSLVVGVNEQFF. Here the CDR3 DNA reads TGTGCCAGCAGCTTAGTTGTGGGAGTGAATGAGCAGTTCTTC.

In its sample, this clonotype was seen a few times. The chain has TRBV13 and TRBJ1-1; a weak D match, TRBD1 (6 bases). CDR1 is PRHDT and CDR2 is FYEKMQ in the germline V gene (reference sequence). Trimming removed 5 bases from V and 8 bases from J, with 15 bases in between. The length of the CDR3 is 13 residues. The CDR3 nucleotides read TGTGCCAGCAGCGGCCGGGACACCCCGGAAGCTTTCTTT. It is translated as CASSGRDTPEAFF.

The table lists this clonotype with a few counts. The gene calls are TRBV15 and TRBJ1-1; the match to TRBD1 covers 9 bases. CDR3 length: 17 residues. Germline V CDR1 and CDR2: LNHNV, YYDKDF (reference sequence). V shed 1 base and J 0 bases; nucleotides not matched to a gene: 6. The CDR3 DNA reads TGTGCCACCAGCAGAGCCGGGACAGGGAAAGTGAACACTGAAGCTTTCTTT. Its translation is CATSRAGTGKVNTEAFF.

The chain recombines TRBV6-1 with TRBJ2-3; D may correspond to TRBD1 or TRBD2 (5 bases each). The germline V and J ends were trimmed by 7 bases and 2 bases, with 16 bases remaining between them. This CDR3 is built from 15 residues. Germline lookup yields CDR1 MNHNS and CDR2 SASEGT. The CDR3 DNA follows: TGTGCCAGCATCTTTACCGGGACCGACACAGATACGCAGTATTTT. It specifies CASIFTGTDTDTQYF.

Concerning this clonotype itself: A much bigger clone sits one base away, suggesting this may be a read error. The chain is built from TRBV30 and TRBJ2-7; 7 bases agree with TRBD2. Looked up from germline, CDR1 is GTSNPN and CDR2 is SVGIG (reference sequence). The length of the CDR3 is 12 residues. The CDR3 DNA is TGTGCCTGGAGTAGCGGGACGGGCGAGCAGTCCTTC. This gives the protein CAWSSGTGEQSF.

This clonotype has a count of ten or more. The chain joins TRBV7-9 to TRBJ2-1; 12 nucleotides align to TRBD2. The trim removed 4 bases at V and 8 bases at J, leaving 6 bases unmatched. The CDR3 sequence is 15 residues long. Germline loops: CDR1 SEHNR, CDR2 FQNEAQ (reference sequence). The CDR3 DNA reads TGTGCCAGCAGCTCCAAACGGACTAGCGGGGATGAGCAGTTCTTC. Translation gives CASSSKRTSGDEQFF.

This clonotype was observed at least ten times. The rearrangement joins TRBV5-1 to TRBJ2-1, with D uncertain. CDR1 and CDR2 (germline): SGHRS, YFSETQ. V lost 2 bases, J lost 4 bases, and 10 bases lay in between. CDR3 length equals 14 residues. The CDR3 region has the DNA TGCGCCAGCAGCTTTCCCGACTCTTACAATGAGCAGTTCTTC. Protein sequence: CASSFPDSYNEQFF.

This clonotype was seen only a few times. This rearrangement joins TRBV5-6 to TRBJ1-6, with 9 nucleotides matching TRBD1. With V trimmed by 4 bases and J by 4 bases, 3 bases remained unmatched. The CDR3 is made up of 15 amino acids. Germline V gene lookup returns CDR1 SGHDT and CDR2 YYEEEE. DNA of the CDR3: TGTGCCAGCAGCATAGGACAGGGGTATAATTCACCCCTCCACTTT. This translates into CASSIGQGYNSPLHF.

This clonotype was counted between two and nine times. This chain connects TRBV19 to TRBJ2-1; 9 nucleotides align to TRBD2. Losses at the gene ends were 0 bases for V and 8 bases for J; bases not matched to a gene: 14. The length of the CDR3 is 18 residues. The germline V gene encodes CDR1 LNHDA and CDR2 SQIVND (reference sequence). In DNA, the CDR3 is TGTGCCAGTAGTATAGAAAACCCGGGACTAGCATTCGTGCATGAGCAGTTCTTC. Translated: CASSIENPGLAFVHEQFF.

This clonotype was seen many times. This chain connects TRBV28 to TRBJ2-1; 9 bases fit TRBD2. The CDR3 is 18 amino acids. Trimming took 6 bases from V and 4 from J; bases not matched to a gene: 16. In germline, CDR1 is MDHEN, CDR2 SYDVKM. CDR3 coding DNA: TGTGCCAGCAGGGGGGCAGACGGAGCGGGAGGCCAATACAATGAGCAGTTCTTC. It specifies CASRGADGAGGQYNEQFF.

This clonotype was found many times. The genes are TRBV28 and TRBJ1-1; 7 bases match TRBD1. V was pared by 5 bases and J by 11 bases, with 14 bases of the junction left unmatched. Germline assignment: CDR1 MDHEN and CDR2 SYDVKM. This CDR3 has 14 residues. The CDR3 reads CASSSMRRGRGAFF. CDR3 DNA: TGTGCCAGCAGTAGCATGAGGAGGGGGCGCGGGGCTTTCTTT.